A selection of T cell receptor beta chains follows, all from one sample in a study of T-cell reconstitution after alpha-beta-depleted transplantation in children. TCRdb passed the PCR reads through MiXCR, listing each CDR3 protein once. The sample contains about 220,000 distinct CDR3 sequences, approximately 17% of which appear only once. Sequenced material: PBMCs, mostly from graft donor cells, taken 360 days after TCRalphabeta/CD19-depleted stem cell transplant. The receptors were sampled from a male patient between 2 and 15 years old who had a stem cell transplant for acute lymphoblastic leukemia, so the T cells may come from the graft donor. CDR3s include the opening cysteine and the closing phenylalanine or tryptophan.

v_gene	j_gene	CDR3aa
TRBV5-1	TRBJ2-7	CASSLDPTGSYEQYF
TRBV12-3/TRBV12-4	TRBJ2-1	CASSPRLTRLHNEQFF
TRBV5-1	TRBJ1-6	CASSSSSEAPNSPLHF
TRBV15	TRBJ1-6	CATSGQGYNSPLHF
TRBV15	TRBJ2-1	CATSRDRLTPDYNEQFF
TRBV12-3/TRBV12-4	TRBJ2-2	CASSFGLPGTGELFF
TRBV10-3	TRBJ2-7	CAISESKGGEQYF
TRBV24-1	TRBJ2-1	CATSDSPYNEQFF
TRBV20-1	TRBJ1-6	CSATGPENSPLHF
TRBV12-3/TRBV12-4	TRBJ2-3	CASSSTGTRQSDTQYF
TRBV5-8	TRBJ1-5	CASSLGHSDQPQHF
TRBV7-6	TRBJ2-1	CASSLNPDITYEQFF
TRBV2	TRBJ2-1	CASSGVGQGVGNEQFF
TRBV6-5	TRBJ1-6	CASSYMALGQRDSPLHF
TRBV5-5	TRBJ2-5	CASSLPLQETQYF
TRBV5-1	TRBJ2-7	CASSGRVTLTYEQYF
TRBV12-3/TRBV12-4	TRBJ2-3	CASSLKGGGSTDTQYF
TRBV11-3	TRBJ2-7	CASSLGGENEQYF
TRBV9	TRBJ1-5	CASSPKVGESQPQHF
TRBV12-3/TRBV12-4	TRBJ1-5	CASRPTSDGSQPQHF
TRBV7-8	TRBJ2-6	CASSSRVAGLSGANVLTF
TRBV10-3	TRBJ2-7	CAISGQGVDEQYF
TRBV11-3	TRBJ2-2	CASSSGQGRAGELFF
TRBV15	TRBJ2-1	CATSEGIRDGDILEQFF
TRBV11-2	TRBJ2-3	CASGVSDTQYF
TRBV5-1	TRBJ1-1	CASSPRGLQNTEAFF
TRBV7-2	TRBJ2-7	CASSFRVSPYEQYF
TRBV12-5	TRBJ2-7	CASSRGEVYEQYF
TRBV2	TRBJ2-5	CASSGSPILDIETQYF
TRBV2	TRBJ1-3	CASSESDRSGNTIYF
TRBV2	TRBJ1-2	CASNAGYYTF
TRBV20-1	TRBJ2-7	CSAQGKDRGEQYF
TRBV20-1	TRBJ1-5	CSASTREWGDSQPQHF
TRBV5-1	TRBJ1-6	CASSRVGTRPRKHNQRLVDSPLHF
TRBV5-1	TRBJ2-2	CASSFVSGTGNTGELFF
TRBV5-1	TRBJ2-3	CASSPGQLLTDTQYF
TRBV28	TRBJ2-2	CASSPPIGGEGTGELFF
TRBV4-1	TRBJ2-5	CASSQVAGTGPGETQYF
TRBV5-1	TRBJ2-3	CASSLFAGGGTDTQYF
TRBV24-1	TRBJ2-3	CATSVGTGQPDTQYF
TRBV3-1	TRBJ2-1	CASGTWGLIYNEQFF
TRBV12-5	TRBJ1-3	CAARGSGNTIYF
TRBV6-2/TRBV6-3	TRBJ2-7	CASSYPGQNEQYF
TRBV12-3/TRBV12-4	TRBJ1-1	CASRSGPASGAFF
TRBV10-2	TRBJ2-7	CASSVSLRSYEQYF
TRBV14	TRBJ2-5	CASSQDIYYPTETQYF
TRBV29-1	TRBJ1-5	CSVIQGDQPQHF
TRBV20-1	TRBJ2-7	CSGRVSRYEQYF